The TCR beta chain described here comes from a study of CD8 T cells in Susac syndrome. A quantity of about 0.5 to 1 ug RNA underwent reverse transcription using random hexamers. Amplification of TCR beta CDR3 was carried out by immunoSEQ multiplex PCR, which covered 54 Vbeta and 13 Jbeta segments. TCRdb ran MiXCR on the immunoSEQ multiplex PCR reads and lists one entry per CDR3 protein. The repertoire has 70,000 to 75,000 distinct CDR3 sequences, approximately 93% of them found once; the top ten carry around 0.15%. The receptor was isolated from a human donor with Susac syndrome. The specimen sequenced was CD4+ T cells from PBMCs.

The DNA of the CDR3 is TGTGCCAGCAGTGAGCGTTACGAGCAGTACTTC. Protein product: CASSERYEQYF. The chain is built from TRBV25-1 and TRBJ2-7; D remains unclear. Trimming shortened V by 3 bases and J by 4 bases, and 4 bases separated the two germline ends. This CDR3 is built from 11 residues. Germline CDR1 is MGHDK and CDR2 is SYGVNS.